This T cell receptor (beta chain) is drawn from a study of blood T cell repertoires in COVID-19. Study at large: Collection of acute and convalescent COVID-19 samples took place in the United States, Italy and Spain.

The CDR3 has 14 residues. Germline CDR1 and CDR2: LGHDT and YNNKEL (reference sequence). The trim removed 2 bases at V and 2 bases at J, leaving 2 bases unmatched. Sequencing used immunoSEQ multiplex PCR; TCRdb keeps in-frame clones, though not all of them. Of about 36,000 clones listed, 85% are singletons. This chain uses TRBV3-1 (or the pseudogene TRBV3-2) with TRBJ2-7; 8 bases are shared with TRBD1. Sequencing was done on a sample of peripheral blood. This clonotype was obtained from a human donor in a cohort sampled during active COVID-19. CDR3 nucleotides: TGTGCCAGCAGCCAAAAGGACAGGGCCTACGAGCAGTACTTC. Its protein product is CASSQKDRAYEQYF.